This T cell receptor beta chain was sequenced during a study of blood T cell repertoires in COVID-19. On the study more broadly: Samples came from the United States, Italy and Spain, spanning acute and convalescent COVID-19. PBMCs, B-cell-depleted T cells, or T cells were the source of the cDNA or gDNA that made up the material.

Authors' analysis steps: Estimation of nucleated cell counts was performed using reference gene primer amplification. TCRdb's copy holds only in-frame clones and misses some; the assay was immunoSEQ multiplex PCR. That table supplies the V and J calls and clone size; D and trimming were determined from the DNA. The sample lists 100,000 to 150,000 clones; about nine tenths were seen once. The CDR3 sequence is 14 residues long. V gave up 6 bases and J gave up 6 bases; unmatched junction bases: 6. The germline V gene encodes CDR1 LNHDA and CDR2 SQIVND (reference sequence). Seattle patients were enrolled during active infection and followed longitudinally.

The clonotype originates from a woman in her 70s with COVID-19, enrolled during active disease. The material sequenced was peripheral blood. The genes are TRBV19 and TRBJ1-5; TRBD1 aligns across 9 bases. The CDR3 DNA reads as TGTGCCAGTAGCAGTACAGGGGGCACTCAGCCCCAGCATTTT. Translating gives CASSSTGGTQPQHF.